This TCR beta chain was identified during a study of Ad26.COV2.S vaccination and SARS-CoV-2 variants. From germline, CDR1 is PRHDT and CDR2 FYEKMQ (reference sequence). Trimming cost V 5 bases and J 3 bases; bases outside gene matches: 3. CDR3 length: 14 residues. The method was immunoSEQ multiplex PCR; TCRdb's version includes in-frame clones alone and lacks a portion of them. The sample has hundreds of thousands of clones; about 91% are singletons. The sequence was collected from a human donor who had recovered from COVID-19. V is TRBV13 and J is TRBJ1-3, with 8 bases aligning to TRBD1. This sample comprised peripheral blood, obtained after recovery from COVID-19. The CDR3 nucleotides read TGTGCCAGCAGCGACAGGGGTAGTGGAAACACCATATATTTT. Protein product: CASSDRGSGNTIYF.